Presented here are 32 T cell receptor beta chains from one specimen sequenced in a study of T cells after posttransplantation cyclophosphamide. Data came from immunoSEQ multiplex PCR; TCRdb stores just in-frame clones and leaves some out. Recorded here are around 39,000 clones, with no singletons, and the ten leading clones hold roughly 1.2%. The sequenced sample was PBMCs. Receptor source: a girl under 18 in good health, CMV-negative, and a related stem cell transplant donor.

This chain joins TRBV13 and TRBJ2-5; weak D call: TRBD1 (5 bases). With 5 bases removed from V and 2 bases from J, the gap between germline ends came to 12 bases. There are 14 residues in the CDR3. Per germline, CDR1 PRHDT and CDR2 FYEKMQ (reference sequence). CDR3 region: CASSQRTFQETQYF. The CDR3 DNA follows: TGTGCCAGCAGCCAACGGACATTTCAAGAGACCCAGTACTTC.

Only a few counts were recorded for this clone. The V and J genes are TRBV6-1 and TRBJ1-6; D is ambiguous. The CDR3 has 14 amino acids. Germline V gives CDR1 MNHNS, CDR2 SASEGT. V lost 2 bases and J lost 10, with 12 bases in between. The CDR3 region is CASSEKAEGSPLHF. The CDR3 bases are TGTGCCAGCAGTGAAAAGGCAGAGGGCTCACCCCTCCACTTT.

This clone was detected ten times or more. The chain is built from TRBV4-3 and TRBJ2-6; possibly TRBD2 for D (6 bases). The CDR3 sequence is 17 residues long. Looked up from germline, CDR1 is LGHNA and CDR2 is YSLEER. Trimming stripped 3 bases from V and 0 bases from J, with 12 bases between. CDR3 sequence reads: CASSHGGEGSGANVLTF. Written as DNA, the CDR3 is TGCGCCAGCAGCCACGGGGGAGAGGGCTCTGGGGCCAACGTCCTGACTTTC.

This clone occurred many times. The chain recombines TRBV6-6 with TRBJ2-7; 12 bases agree with TRBD1. Per the germline V gene, CDR1 is MNHNY and CDR2 is SVGAGI (reference sequence). The CDR3 is 14 amino acids. The V segment lost 4 bases and the J segment 6 bases; nucleotides outside the gene matches: 4. CDR3 nucleotides: TGTGCCAGCAGTTTCGGGACAGGGGGCATCGAGCAGTACTTC. Residues: CASSFGTGGIEQYF.

The chain has TRBV7-2 and TRBJ2-7; TRBD2 might be the D (5 bases). V shed 0 bases and J shed 0 bases, with 6 bases lying between them. The V gene's germline CDR1 is SGHTA and CDR2 FQGNSA. There are 14 residues in the CDR3. In DNA form, the CDR3 reads TGTGCCAGCAGCTTAGCAGGGAGCTCCTACGAGCAGTACTTC. Its protein product is CASSLAGSSYEQYF.

This clone occurred a few times. This sequence joins TRBV9 and TRBJ1-3; D is unclear. Per germline, CDR1 SGDLS and CDR2 YYNGEE. V was cut by 3 bases and J by 4 bases, with 17 bases left in between. This CDR3 region has 16 residues. CDR3 DNA sequence: TGTGCCAGCAGCGGATGGGAGGACGGACGCGGAAACACCATATATTTT. Its protein product is CASSGWEDGRGNTIYF.

This clone was seen a handful of times. The genes are TRBV4-1 and TRBJ2-7; no definite D call. The V end was cut by 2 bases, the J end by 0 bases, with 8 bases between. Germline values: CDR1 MGHRA, CDR2 YSYEKL. This CDR3 is built from 14 residues. This CDR3 is CASSQLVSSYEQYF. CDR3 DNA sequence: TGCGCCAGCAGCCAATTGGTGAGCTCCTACGAGCAGTACTTC.

The chain combines TRBV9 with TRBJ2-3; TRBD2 is a possible D gene (5 bases). Between the trimmed V and J ends, which lost 3 bases and 4 bases, there was a span of 18 bases. Germline V gives CDR1 SGDLS, CDR2 YYNGEE. The CDR3 is made up of 16 amino acids. In DNA, the CDR3 is TGTGCCAGCAGCGGGGAGCAGGTTCTTTTAGCAGATACGCAGTATTTT. It specifies CASSGEQVLLADTQYF.

In its sample, this clone was seen many times. Other DNA sequences from this sample encode an identical CDR3 as well. This chain links TRBV28 with TRBJ2-7; perhaps TRBD2 as D (5 bases). From germline, CDR1 is MDHEN and CDR2 SYDVKM. With 3 bases removed from V and 3 bases from J, the gap between germline ends came to 9 bases. The CDR3 is 13 residues long. The CDR3 loop is CASSFSGSYEQYF. CDR3 bases: TGTGCCAGCAGTTTTTCGGGGAGCTACGAGCAGTACTTC.

Many counts were recorded for this clone. This rearrangement joins TRBV7-6 to TRBJ2-2, with D tentatively TRBD1 (5 bases). Trimming took 1 base from V and 7 from J, leaving 10 bases between them. CDR1 is SGHVS, CDR2 FNYEAQ, per germline. The length of the CDR3 is 14 residues. The CDR3 DNA sequence: TGTGCCAGCAGCTTAGGACTGACAGACGGGGAGCTGTTTTTT. The encoded protein is CASSLGLTDGELFF. Full variable domain (rest looked up from reference TRBV7-6 and TRBJ2-2): GAGVSQSPRYKVTKRGQDVALRCDPISGHVSLYWYRQALGQGPEFLTYFNYEAQQDKSGLPNDRFSAERPEGSISTLTIQRTEQRDSAMYRCASSLGLTDGELFFGEGSRLTVL.

The sample holds a few counts of this clone. The chain employs TRBV11-2 and TRBJ2-2, with 9 bases aligning to TRBD1. J gave up 0 bases and V 4 bases, and 6 bases lay outside the gene matches. CDR1 is SGHAT, CDR2 FQNNGV, per germline. The CDR3 totals 17 residues. This CDR3 is CASSSIQGAANTGELFF. CDR3 DNA sequence: TGTGCCAGCAGCTCAATACAGGGGGCAGCGAACACCGGGGAGCTGTTTTTT.

Ten or more counts support this clone. This rearrangement joins TRBV6-5 to TRBJ2-5, with TRBD1 matching 9 bases. The CDR3 extends over 14 amino acids. Germline CDR1 is MNHEY and CDR2 is SVGAGI. J gave up 4 bases and V 3 bases, and 3 bases lay outside the gene matches. The CDR3 nucleotides read TGTGCCAGCAGTTATCGACAGGGGGGAGAGACCCAGTACTTC. As protein: CASSYRQGGETQYF.

The chain uses TRBV5-4 and TRBJ2-7, with TRBD1 matching over 8 bases. The trim removed 6 bases at V and 4 bases at J, leaving 6 bases unmatched. The germline V gene has CDR1 SGHNT and CDR2 YYREEE (reference sequence). CDR3 length equals 13 residues. CDR3: CASNDRGMYEQYF. The CDR3 nucleotides are TGTGCCAGCAACGACAGGGGTATGTACGAGCAGTACTTC.

This clone was found many times. The chain carries TRBV25-1 and TRBJ1-1; no clear D. The CDR3 sequence is 15 residues long. CDR1 and CDR2 (germline): MGHDK, SYGVNS. Trimming left V 5 bases short and J 12 bases short, with 25 bases between. The CDR3 spells CASSPRNSGESGTFF. The DNA of the CDR3 is TGTGCCAGCAGTCCTCGCAACAGTGGGGAGAGCGGGACTTTCTTT.

In its sample, this clone was seen many times. V and J are TRBV19 and TRBJ2-7, with 10 nucleotides matching TRBD2. The germline V gene has CDR1 LNHDA and CDR2 SQIVND (reference sequence). The CDR3 consists of 18 residues. Unmatched junction bases numbered 12, after V lost 1 base and J lost 3 bases. The chain's CDR3 is CASSIAVGRGTSVYEQYF. In DNA, the CDR3 is TGTGCCAGTAGTATAGCCGTGGGGCGAGGGACTAGCGTCTACGAGCAGTACTTC.

This clone is medium-sized (0.01 to 0.1%) in the sample. This chain connects TRBV19 to TRBJ1-6; D perhaps matches TRBD1 (5 bases). The ends were cut back, 0 bases at V and 9 bases at J, with 6 bases in the middle. From germline, CDR1 is LNHDA and CDR2 SQIVND (reference sequence). The CDR3 runs 13 residues. CDR3 DNA sequence: TGTGCCAGTAGTATAGACAGGGCTTCACCCCTCCACTTT. This codes for CASSIDRASPLHF.

This clone was picked up many times. V usage is TRBV6-5 and J usage is TRBJ2-3, with D possibly being TRBD2 (5 bases). CDR3 size: 14 residues. CDR1 MNHEY and CDR2 SVGAGI come from the germline V gene. V shed 2 bases and J shed 2 bases, with 8 bases lying between them. CDR3 in DNA: TGTGCCAGCAGTTACAGCGGAGCCACAGATACGCAGTATTTT. It specifies CASSYSGATDTQYF.

The table lists this clone with many counts. The chain carries TRBV10-1 and TRBJ2-7, with 7 bases fitting TRBD1. Per the germline V gene, CDR1 is WNHNN and CDR2 is SYGVQD (reference sequence). CDR3 length: 13 residues. V dropped 6 bases and J dropped 3; count of bases not matched to a gene: 5. The CDR3 nucleotides are TGCGCCAGCAGCAGGGGGAACATCTACGAGCAGTACTTC. It is translated as CASSRGNIYEQYF.

CDR3 DNA sequence: TGTGCCAGCAGCGTAGAGGGAAGCGGGGGGGCCAGAGAGCAGTTCTTC. This encodes CASSVEGSGGAREQFF. The chain carries TRBV9 and TRBJ2-1; 10 bases are a match to TRBD2. Germline CDR1 SGDLS, CDR2 YYNGEE. Germline trimming cut 0 bases from V and 10 bases from J; bases unmatched to any gene: 10. The CDR3 runs 16 residues.

This clone appeared many times. This sequence joins TRBV28 and TRBJ1-6; tentative D call: TRBD1 (5 bases). V lost 5 bases and J lost 10, with 9 bases in between. Looked up from germline, CDR1 is MDHEN and CDR2 is SYDVKM. CDR3 size: 12 residues. The CDR3 bases are TGTGCCAGCAGTCGGGGGGTCTCACCCCTCCACTTT. This sequence encodes CASSRGVSPLHF.

The V call is TRBV28, the J call TRBJ2-3, with D possibly being TRBD2 (6 bases). There are 15 residues in the CDR3. V lost 4 bases, J lost 1 base, and 12 bases lay in between. Germline V gene data show CDR1 as MDHEN and CDR2 as SYDVKM. CDR3 nucleotide sequence: TGTGCCAGCAGTTCTCTAGCGCGGGGCACAGATACGCAGTATTTT. Protein product: CASSSLARGTDTQYF.

In its sample, this clone was seen many times. The CDR3 region is CAWSELAGYAAQFF. In DNA form, the CDR3 reads TGTGCCTGGAGTGAACTAGCGGGGTACGCTGCGCAGTTCTTC. The chain uses TRBV30 and TRBJ2-1; TRBD2 matches 10 bases. The ends lost 1 base at V and 12 bases at J; junction bases unmatched: 9. This CDR3 region has 14 residues. Germline lookup yields CDR1 GTSNPN and CDR2 SVGIG (reference sequence).

At least ten counts were recorded for this clone. The CDR3 DNA follows: TGTGCCTGGAGTGGACTAGCGGGAGAGTACAATGAGCAGTTCTTC. It codes for CAWSGLAGEYNEQFF. This chain joins TRBV30 and TRBJ2-1; 12 nucleotides align to TRBD2. The CDR3 extends over 15 amino acids. Germline-derived CDR1 and CDR2 are GTSNPN and SVGIG (reference sequence). J was trimmed by 4 bases and V by 1 base; bases with no gene match: 2.

This clone showed up just a few times. V usage is TRBV28 and J usage is TRBJ2-5; D is ambiguous. Trimming pared 2 bases from V and 4 bases from J, leaving 14 bases between. The germline V gene encodes CDR1 MDHEN and CDR2 SYDVKM. The CDR3 is made up of 15 amino acids. CDR3 amino acids: CASSLTPAVIETQYF. The CDR3 DNA follows: TGTGCCAGCAGTTTAACCCCTGCGGTAATAGAGACCCAGTACTTC. Combining the CDR3 with reference TRBV28 and TRBJ2-5 gives the whole variable domain DVKVTQSSRYLVKRTGEKVFLECVQDMDHENMFWYRQDPGLGLRLIYFSYDVKMKEKGDIPEGYSVSREKKERFSLILESASTNQTSMYLCASSLTPAVIETQYFGPGTRLLVL.

The V call is TRBV29-1, the J call TRBJ1-1, with 12 bases identical to TRBD1. The CDR3 covers 14 residues. Germline CDR1 and CDR2: SQVTM and ANQGSEA. V trimming: 4 bases; J trimming: 1 base; junction bases outside the gene matches: 1. The CDR3 here is CSVGDRGRNTEAFF. The CDR3 DNA reads TGCAGCGTTGGGGACAGGGGGCGGAACACTGAAGCTTTCTTT.

This clone was counted many times. The CDR3 loop reads CASSQGTGGNQPQHF. The CDR3 DNA reads as TGTGCCAGCAGCCAAGGGACAGGAGGCAATCAGCCCCAGCATTTT. The gene calls are TRBV4-2 and TRBJ1-5; 7 bases line up with TRBD1. Trimming at V came to 1 base and at J to 2 bases, leaving 2 bases not matched to a gene. This CDR3 is 15 amino acids long. CDR1 and CDR2 from the germline V gene are LGHNA and YNFKEQ.

This clone appeared many times. This sequence joins TRBV27 and TRBJ2-1; TRBD2 is a possible D gene (6 bases). Germline assignment: CDR1 MNHEY and CDR2 SMNVEV (reference sequence). Trimming shortened V by 6 bases and J by 1 base, and 10 bases separated the two germline ends. The CDR3 is 14 amino acids. CDR3 loop: CASRVAGSYNEQFF. The DNA of the CDR3 is TGTGCCAGCAGGGTGGCGGGGTCCTACAATGAGCAGTTCTTC.

This clone was detected many times. J is TRBJ1-3 and V is TRBV4-1; D unresolved. The CDR3 is made up of 15 amino acids. CDR1 is MGHRA and CDR2 is YSYEKL in the germline V gene. The V end lost 2 bases, the J end lost 0 bases, and 8 bases lay between the germline ends. Here the CDR3 reads CASSQPGSSGNTIYF. CDR3 nucleotide sequence: TGCGCCAGCAGCCAACCCGGGAGCTCTGGAAACACCATATATTTT.

In its sample, this clone was seen a few times. The chain is built from TRBV11-2 and TRBJ2-7, with a possible D match to TRBD1 (6 bases). Germline loops: CDR1 SGHAT, CDR2 FQNNGV. The CDR3 is 12 amino acids. Between the trimmed V and J ends, which lost 6 bases and 5 bases, there was a span of 11 bases. The CDR3 DNA sequence: TGTGCCAGCAGACGGACAGCCAACGAGCAGTACTTC. Amino acids: CASRRTANEQYF.

The chain uses TRBV21-1 and TRBJ2-3; TRBD2, as called in the table, went unchecked against the DNA. TRBV21-1 is assigned pseudogene status. This CDR3 region has 10 residues. CDR3 in DNA: TGTGCCATCTACGTAGATACGCAGTATTTT. Its protein is CAIYVDTQYF.

The chain recombines TRBV5-6 with TRBJ2-1, with TRBD2 identical over 8 bases. The J segment lost 7 bases and the V segment lost 1 base, leaving 10 bases of the junction unmatched. From germline, CDR1 is SGHDT and CDR2 YYEEEE. This CDR3 has 16 residues. CDR3 DNA sequence: TGTGCCAGCAGCTTGTTTGGCGGGGGGTCCTCAAATGAGCAGTTCTTC. As protein: CASSLFGGGSSNEQFF.

This clone was detected many times. The chain uses TRBV18 and TRBJ2-1; D perhaps matches TRBD2 (5 bases). The V end lost 5 bases, the J end lost 2 bases, and 22 bases lay between the germline ends. This CDR3 is 18 amino acids long. Germline CDR1 reads KGHSH; CDR2 reads LQKENI. DNA of the CDR3: TGTGCCAGCTCAACCTTACCTTTATACGGGGATACCTACAATGAGCAGTTCTTC. This gives the protein CASSTLPLYGDTYNEQFF.